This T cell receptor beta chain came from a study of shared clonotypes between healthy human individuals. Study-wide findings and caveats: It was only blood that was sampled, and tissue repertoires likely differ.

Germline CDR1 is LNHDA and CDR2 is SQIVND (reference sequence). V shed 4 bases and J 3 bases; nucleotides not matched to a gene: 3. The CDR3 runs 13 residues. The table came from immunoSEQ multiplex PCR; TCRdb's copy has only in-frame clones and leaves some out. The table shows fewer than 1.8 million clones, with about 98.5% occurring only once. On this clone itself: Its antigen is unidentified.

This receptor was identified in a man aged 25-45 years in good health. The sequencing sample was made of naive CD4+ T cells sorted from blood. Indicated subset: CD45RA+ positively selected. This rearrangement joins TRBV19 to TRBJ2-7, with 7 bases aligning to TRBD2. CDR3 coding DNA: TGTGCCAGTAGTACTCCGGGAGGCTACGAGCAGTACTTC. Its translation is CASSTPGGYEQYF.